This T cell receptor beta chain was captured in a study of monozygotic twins with inflammatory bowel disease. TCRdb reprocessed the 5' RACE reads, with one entry per CDR3 protein and no DNA. The repertoire table contains more than 350,000 distinct CDR3 sequences. This clonotype originated in a human donor with ulcerative colitis or Crohn's disease, or a healthy co-twin of an affected twin (not recorded which). Source material: blood.

The CDR3 sequence: CASILAQRLVADTQYF. The rearrangement uses TRBV7-2 and TRBJ2-3. Germline V gene lookup returns CDR1 SGHTA and CDR2 FQGNSA. This CDR3 comprises 16 residues.